The sequence of this TCR beta chain was determined in a study of T-cell reconstitution after alpha-beta-depleted transplantation in children. Study-wide results and limits: At around two months after transplant, the alpha-beta T cells were reportedly derived from several hundred expanded clones that came from non-depleted graft cells. It was newly produced T cells that mostly accounted for T-cell counts and diversity one year after transplant. The study traced high day-60 TCRbeta diversity in some patients to surviving recipient T cells and thymic progenitors.

The length of the CDR3 is 14 residues. The germline CDR1 and CDR2 sequences are LGHDT and YNNKEL (reference sequence). Trimming removed 5 bases from V and 4 bases from J, with 14 bases in between. This clonotype was detected many times. Its antigen is unidentified. It was with unique molecular identifiers that the TCRbeta library was prepared. Via MiXCR, TCRdb re-called the PCR reads, giving one row per CDR3 protein. The sample holds tens of thousands of distinct CDR3 sequences, more than 6% seen once. This TCR was recovered from a child younger than two who had a stem cell transplant for acute myeloid leukemia, so the T cells may come from the graft donor. J is TRBJ1-1 and V is TRBV3-1, with a weak D call TRBD1 (6 bases). Sequencing was performed on peripheral blood, taken 60 days after TCRalphabeta/CD19-depleted stem cell transplant. The CDR3, as DNA: TGTGCCAGCAGCGAGGGGGAACGACTCACTGAAGCTTTCTTT. Amino acid sequence: CASSEGERLTEAFF.